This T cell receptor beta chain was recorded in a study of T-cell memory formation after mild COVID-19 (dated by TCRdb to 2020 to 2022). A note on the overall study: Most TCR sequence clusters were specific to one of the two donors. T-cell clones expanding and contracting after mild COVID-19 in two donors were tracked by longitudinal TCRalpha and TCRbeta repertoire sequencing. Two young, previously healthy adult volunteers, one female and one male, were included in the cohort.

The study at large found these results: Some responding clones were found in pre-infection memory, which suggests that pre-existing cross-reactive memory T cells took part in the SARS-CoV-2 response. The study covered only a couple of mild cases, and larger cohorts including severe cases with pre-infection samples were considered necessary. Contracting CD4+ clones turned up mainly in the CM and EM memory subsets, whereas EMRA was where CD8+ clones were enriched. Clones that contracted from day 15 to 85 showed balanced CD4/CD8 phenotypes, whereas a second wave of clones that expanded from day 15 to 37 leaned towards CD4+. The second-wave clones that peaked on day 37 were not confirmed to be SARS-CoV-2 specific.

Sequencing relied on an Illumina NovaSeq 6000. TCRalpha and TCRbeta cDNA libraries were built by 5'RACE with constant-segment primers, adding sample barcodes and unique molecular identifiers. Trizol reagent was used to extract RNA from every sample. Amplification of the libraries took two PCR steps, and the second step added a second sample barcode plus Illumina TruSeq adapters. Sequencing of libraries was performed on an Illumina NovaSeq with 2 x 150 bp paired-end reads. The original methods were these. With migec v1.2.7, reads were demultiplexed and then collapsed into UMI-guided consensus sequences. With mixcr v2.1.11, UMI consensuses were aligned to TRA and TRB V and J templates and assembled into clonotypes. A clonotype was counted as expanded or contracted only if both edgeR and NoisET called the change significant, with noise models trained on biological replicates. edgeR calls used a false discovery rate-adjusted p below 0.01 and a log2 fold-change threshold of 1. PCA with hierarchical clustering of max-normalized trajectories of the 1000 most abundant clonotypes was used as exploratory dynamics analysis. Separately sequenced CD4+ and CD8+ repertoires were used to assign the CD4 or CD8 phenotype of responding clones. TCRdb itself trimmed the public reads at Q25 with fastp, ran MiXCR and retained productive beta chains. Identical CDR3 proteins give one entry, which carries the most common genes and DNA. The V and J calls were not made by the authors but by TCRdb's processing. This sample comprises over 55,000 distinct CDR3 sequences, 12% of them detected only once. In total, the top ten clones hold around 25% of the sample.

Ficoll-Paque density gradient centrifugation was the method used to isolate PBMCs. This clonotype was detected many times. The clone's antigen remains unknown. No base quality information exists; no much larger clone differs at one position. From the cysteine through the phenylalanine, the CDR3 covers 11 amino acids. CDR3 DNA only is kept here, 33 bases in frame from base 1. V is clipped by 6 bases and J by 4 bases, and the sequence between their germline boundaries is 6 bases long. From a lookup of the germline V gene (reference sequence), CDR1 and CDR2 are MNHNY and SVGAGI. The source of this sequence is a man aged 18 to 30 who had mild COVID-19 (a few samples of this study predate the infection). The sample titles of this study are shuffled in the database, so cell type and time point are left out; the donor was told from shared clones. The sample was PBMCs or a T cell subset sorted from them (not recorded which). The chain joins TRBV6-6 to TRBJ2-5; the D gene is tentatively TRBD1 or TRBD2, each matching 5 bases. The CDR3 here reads CASRGTETQYF. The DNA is TGTGCCAGCAGGGGGACAGAGACCCAGTACTTC.